These 31 T cell receptor beta chains came from one sample sequenced in a study of blood T cell repertoires in COVID-19. Clones were sequenced by immunoSEQ multiplex PCR, and TCRdb holds only the in-frame ones, with some missing. The table includes roughly 77,000 clones, 70% to 90% detected once. Input material: peripheral blood. These receptors were obtained from a man aged 50 to 59 with active COVID-19.

The chain carries TRBV9 and TRBJ1-2; 8 nucleotides match TRBD1. This CDR3 region has 13 residues. Per germline, CDR1 SGDLS and CDR2 YYNGEE. Trimming cost V 2 bases and J 14 bases; bases outside gene matches: 11. The CDR3 reads CASSVLDRDLRTF. The CDR3 DNA reads TGTGCCAGCAGCGTGCTGGACAGGGACCTCCGGACCTTC.

J is TRBJ2-7 and V is TRBV28; 8 bases match TRBD2. CDR1 is MDHEN and CDR2 is SYDVKM in the germline V gene. This CDR3 has 15 amino acids. The V segment lost 5 bases and the J segment 5 bases; nucleotides outside the gene matches: 11. This chain's CDR3 is CASSPQIAGSHEQYF. As DNA, the CDR3 is TGTGCCAGCAGTCCTCAAATAGCGGGGAGCCACGAGCAGTACTTC.

This sequence joins TRBV18 and TRBJ1-1, with 9 nucleotides matching TRBD1. Trimming at V came to 0 bases and at J to 1 base, leaving 6 bases not matched to a gene. Per the germline V gene, CDR1 is KGHSH and CDR2 is LQKENI. The CDR3 has 17 residues. This CDR3 is CASSPPGQGSENTEAFF. The CDR3 DNA is TGTGCCAGCTCACCACCGGGACAGGGAAGTGAGAACACTGAAGCTTTCTTT. The complete variable domain, with remaining parts taken from reference TRBV18 and TRBJ1-1, reads NAGVMQNPRHLVRRRGQEARLRCSPMKGHSHVYWYRQLPEEGLKFMVYLQKENIIDESGMPKERFSAEFPKEGPSILRIQQVVRGDSAAYFCASSPPGQGSENTEAFFGQGTRLTVV.

This chain connects TRBV5-4 to TRBJ1-1; perhaps TRBD1 as D (5 bases). Germline CDR1 reads SGHNT; CDR2 reads YYREEE (reference sequence). CDR3 length: 15 residues. The V end was cut by 3 bases, the J end by 1 base, with 13 bases between. The CDR3 protein is CASSSKMTENTEAFF. The CDR3 bases are TGTGCCAGCAGCTCAAAAATGACAGAGAACACTGAAGCTTTCTTT.

V is TRBV5-1 and J is TRBJ1-1; no clear D. This CDR3 contains 11 residues. In germline, CDR1 is SGHRS, CDR2 YFSETQ. The V end lost 9 bases, the J end lost 3 bases, and 9 bases lay between the germline ends. This CDR3 is CATHGDTEAFF. DNA of the CDR3: TGCGCCACCCACGGGGACACTGAAGCTTTCTTT.

V is TRBV10-3 and J is TRBJ1-3, with 9 bases identical to TRBD1. V was pared by 6 bases and J by 3 bases, with 6 bases of the junction left unmatched. In germline, CDR1 is ENHRY, CDR2 SYGVKD. This CDR3 has 15 amino acids. As DNA, the CDR3 is TGTGCCATCAGCCCGGGACAGGGTAATGGAAACACCATATATTTT. This gives the protein CAISPGQGNGNTIYF.

The gene calls are TRBV19 and TRBJ2-3, with 10 bases fitting TRBD2. After removal of 7 bases from V and 5 bases from J, the junction contained 18 bases not matched to a gene. The CDR3 consists of 18 residues. In germline, CDR1 is LNHDA, CDR2 SQIVND (reference sequence). The DNA for the CDR3 is TGTGCCAGTACAGGGATGGTTGGAGCGGGAGGGCCGGGAGATACGCAGTATTTT. It is translated as CASTGMVGAGGPGDTQYF.

The rearrangement joins TRBV7-3 to TRBJ1-6; D call uncertain. V lost 1 base to trimming and J lost 6 bases, with 13 bases between them. CDR1 is SGHTA, CDR2 FQGTGA, per germline. CDR3 length: 16 residues. CDR3 protein: CASSLNPAGINSPLHF. In nucleotides, the CDR3 is TGTGCCAGCAGCTTAAATCCCGCAGGAATTAATTCACCCCTCCACTTT.

The chain carries TRBV9 and TRBJ1-2, with 9 bases lining up with TRBD1. Germline trimming cut 3 bases from V and 8 bases from J; bases unmatched to any gene: 8. The CDR3 consists of 14 residues. CDR1 and CDR2 from the germline V gene are SGDLS and YYNGEE. Here the CDR3 reads CASSDPGTGSGYTF. The CDR3 region has the DNA TGTGCCAGCAGCGACCCCGGGACAGGGTCCGGCTACACCTTC. Combining the CDR3 with reference TRBV9 and TRBJ1-2 gives the whole variable domain DSGVTQTPKHLITATGQRVTLRCSPRSGDLSVYWYQQSLDQGLQFLIQYYNGEERAKGNILERFSAQQFPDLHSELNLSSLELGDSALYFCASSDPGTGSGYTFGSGTRLTVV.

The chain is built from TRBV6-5 and TRBJ1-6; 7 bases line up with TRBD1. Germline V lookup: CDR1 MNHEY, CDR2 SVGAGI. The J segment lost 10 bases and the V segment lost 7 bases, leaving 10 bases of the junction unmatched. The CDR3 contains 14 residues. The DNA of the CDR3 is TGTGCCAGCAATGGAGTCAGGGGGAACTCACCCCTCCACTTT. Translated, it gives CASNGVRGNSPLHF.

The chain links TRBV11-3 to TRBJ2-1, with 10 bases that match TRBD1. The CDR3 spans 15 residues. From germline, CDR1 is SGHNT and CDR2 YENEEA. J gave up 3 bases and V 5 bases, and 4 bases lay outside the gene matches. CDR3 sequence reads: CASSIGQGDYNEQFF. In DNA, the CDR3 is TGTGCCAGCAGCATCGGACAGGGGGACTACAATGAGCAGTTCTTC.

This chain connects TRBV6-6 to TRBJ1-1; D is ambiguous. The V end was cut by 6 bases, the J end by 1 base, with 6 bases between. This CDR3 comprises 12 residues. Germline lookup yields CDR1 MNHNY and CDR2 SVGAGI (reference sequence). The CDR3 is CASSIANTEAFF. The DNA for the CDR3 is TGTGCCAGCAGCATAGCGAACACTGAAGCTTTCTTT.

Regarding this clone: Relative to the germline gene, one junction end is altered; a read error may explain this. This chain uses TRBV18 with TRBJ2-7, with 8 bases fitting TRBD1. Germline values: CDR1 KGHSH, CDR2 LQKENI. The CDR3 length is 13 residues. CDR3 nucleotides: TGTGCCAGCTCACCACCGGCAGGGGGCGAAAGGGTCTTC. Protein: CASSPPAGGERVF.

This chain connects TRBV11-3 to TRBJ1-2; TRBD1 matches at 9 bases. The CDR3 is made up of 14 amino acids. V lost 3 bases, J lost 6 bases, and 5 bases stayed unmatched. Germline CDR1 SGHNT, CDR2 YENEEA. Written as DNA, the CDR3 is TGTGCCAGCAGCTTCATGGGACAGGGAAATGGCTACACCTTC. The encoded protein is CASSFMGQGNGYTF.

The V gene is TRBV6-4, the J gene TRBJ2-1; TRBD2 is a possible D gene (6 bases). The CDR3 runs 14 residues. CDR1 MRHNA and CDR2 SNTAGT come from the germline V gene. V dropped 9 bases and J dropped 11 bases, with 23 bases sitting between them. CDR3 sequence (DNA): TGTGCCAGTCCTTCATGGCAGGGAGGAGTAAAGCAGTTCTTC. As protein: CASPSWQGGVKQFF.

The V gene is TRBV6-2 or TRBV6-3, the J gene TRBJ1-6; a possible D gene is TRBD1 (5 bases). The germline V gene has CDR1 MNHEY and CDR2 SVGEGT. The CDR3 covers 14 residues. V was clipped by 2 bases and J by 8 bases, with 10 bases between them. The CDR3 sequence is CASSYVGGHSPLHF. CDR3 DNA sequence: TGTGCCAGCAGTTACGTGGGGGGACATTCACCCCTCCACTTT.

This chain links TRBV19 with TRBJ1-4, with 7 bases identical to TRBD1. Germline loops: CDR1 LNHDA, CDR2 SQIVND (reference sequence). The length of the CDR3 is 12 residues. Losses at the gene ends were 9 bases for V and 8 bases for J; bases not matched to a gene: 6. CDR3 amino acids: CARARGEEKLFF. CDR3 bases: TGTGCCAGGGCCAGGGGGGAAGAAAAACTGTTTTTT.

V is TRBV7-9 and J is TRBJ2-7; 8 bases match TRBD2. V lost 6 bases, J lost 6 bases, and 13 bases stayed unmatched. Looked up from germline, CDR1 is SEHNR and CDR2 is FQNEAQ (reference sequence). The CDR3 length is 15 residues. The CDR3 spells CASRPSGGKVSEQYF. The CDR3 DNA reads as TGTGCCAGCAGGCCAAGCGGGGGAAAAGTCTCCGAGCAGTACTTC.

The chain uses TRBV7-2 and TRBJ1-5, with D possibly being TRBD1 (5 bases). V shed 5 bases and J shed 0 bases, with 11 bases lying between them. The V gene's germline CDR1 is SGHTA and CDR2 FQGNSA. The CDR3 spans 15 residues. The chain's CDR3 is CASSRMGGSNQPQHF. CDR3 nucleotides: TGTGCCAGCAGCCGTATGGGGGGTAGCAATCAGCCCCAGCATTTT.

This clone was counted a single time. This rearrangement joins TRBV7-3 to TRBJ2-7; 11 positions agree with TRBD1. The CDR3 contains 14 residues. Germline assignment: CDR1 SGHTA and CDR2 FQGTGA. V lost 5 bases, J lost 3 bases, and 3 bases stayed unmatched. The CDR3 nucleotides are TGTGCCAGCAGCGGACAGGGGGCCTTCTACGAGCAGTACTTC. As protein: CASSGQGAFYEQYF.

The chain has TRBV5-5 and TRBJ2-3, with D possibly being TRBD1 (5 bases). The CDR3 is made up of 15 amino acids. V dropped 0 bases and J dropped 4 bases, with 12 bases sitting between them. CDR1 is SGHKS, CDR2 YYEKEE, per germline (reference sequence). The CDR3 spells CASSLVPGQSDTQYF. The CDR3 coding sequence is TGTGCCAGCAGCTTGGTTCCAGGGCAATCAGATACGCAGTATTTT.

This rearrangement joins TRBV12-5 to TRBJ2-2; D ambiguous. The CDR3 is 10 amino acids. In germline, CDR1 is LGHNT, CDR2 FRNRAP. V gave up 6 bases and J gave up 6 bases, with 2 bases separating them. CDR3 nucleotides: TGTGCTAGTGGCGCCGGGGAGCTGTTTTTT. It yields the protein CASGAGELFF. The full variable domain, completed using reference TRBV12-5 and TRBJ2-2, is DARVTQTPRHKVTEMGQEVTMRCQPILGHNTVFWYRQTMMQGLELLAYFRNRAPLDDSGMPKDRFSAEMPDATLATLKIQPSEPRDSAVYFCASGAGELFFGEGSRLTVL.

The chain is built from TRBV2 and TRBJ2-2, with TRBD2 as a possible D gene (8 bases). V was clipped by 10 bases and J by 7 bases, with 22 bases between them. The CDR3 sequence is 15 residues long. The germline CDR1 and CDR2 sequences are SNHLY and FYNNEI. The CDR3 DNA reads as TGTGCCACCGCCGGGACAGCGGGGGTTAACGGGGAGCTGTTTTTT. This codes for CATAGTAGVNGELFF.

The chain joins TRBV9 to TRBJ2-7; no firm D call. From germline, CDR1 is SGDLS and CDR2 YYNGEE. V was clipped by 0 bases and J by 0 bases, with 7 bases between them. This CDR3 region has 14 residues. CDR3: CASSVGSVSYEQYF. The CDR3 nucleotides are TGTGCCAGCAGCGTAGGGTCGGTCTCCTACGAGCAGTACTTC. The complete variable domain, with remaining parts taken from reference TRBV9 and TRBJ2-7, reads DSGVTQTPKHLITATGQRVTLRCSPRSGDLSVYWYQQSLDQGLQFLIQYYNGEERAKGNILERFSAQQFPDLHSELNLSSLELGDSALYFCASSVGSVSYEQYFGPGTRLTVT.

This clone was detected a few times. V and J are TRBV5-1 and TRBJ1-6, with 7 bases that match TRBD1. Germline lookup yields CDR1 SGHRS and CDR2 YFSETQ. V dropped 0 bases and J dropped 9; count of bases not matched to a gene: 6. The CDR3 is 15 residues long. This CDR3 is CASSLAGRGLSPLHF. Here the CDR3 DNA reads TGCGCCAGCAGCTTGGCCGGGAGGGGGCTTTCACCCCTCCACTTT.

The rearrangement uses TRBV7-9 and TRBJ2-3; maybe TRBD2 (7 bases). Germline values: CDR1 SEHNR, CDR2 FQNEAQ (reference sequence). Trimming removed 5 bases at V and 4 bases at J, with 22 bases between. This CDR3 has 17 residues. The CDR3 reads CASSAGLGGGLADTQYF. The CDR3, as DNA: TGTGCCAGCAGCGCTGGACTAGGAGGGGGGCTCGCAGATACGCAGTATTTT.

The chain combines TRBV4-1 with TRBJ1-4; D remains unclear. The length of the CDR3 is 13 residues. From germline, CDR1 is MGHRA and CDR2 YSYEKL. With 1 base removed from V and 8 bases from J, the gap between germline ends came to 8 bases. CDR3 in amino acids: CASSQVRREKLFF. The CDR3, as DNA: TGCGCCAGCAGCCAAGTTCGCAGGGAAAAACTGTTTTTT.

The chain links TRBV7-2 to TRBJ2-7; D perhaps matches TRBD1 (5 bases). The CDR3 extends over 15 amino acids. Germline CDR1 reads SGHTA; CDR2 reads FQGNSA. The V gene lost 2 bases and the J gene lost 0 bases, with 11 bases spanning the gap. CDR3 in amino acids: CASSLSDTLSYEQYF. The DNA of the CDR3 is TGTGCCAGCAGCTTATCGGACACCCTCTCCTACGAGCAGTACTTC.

This chain joins TRBV7-9 and TRBJ2-2; 7 nucleotides match TRBD2. There are 15 residues in the CDR3. Germline values: CDR1 SEHNR, CDR2 FQNEAQ (reference sequence). V lost 5 bases, J lost 3 bases, and 6 bases stayed unmatched. The CDR3 sequence is CASSLAGDHTGELFF. CDR3 DNA sequence: TGTGCCAGCAGCCTGGCGGGGGATCACACCGGGGAGCTGTTTTTT.

This rearrangement joins TRBV2 to TRBJ1-5; 10 bases map to TRBD1. The germline CDR1 and CDR2 sequences are SNHLY and FYNNEI. This CDR3 is 15 amino acids long. J was trimmed by 6 bases and V by 5 bases; bases with no gene match: 7. CDR3 region: CASSKDRGLGQPQHF. For the CDR3, the DNA is TGTGCCAGCAGTAAAGACAGGGGGCTCGGTCAGCCCCAGCATTTT.

The chain combines TRBV27 with TRBJ1-2; 7 nucleotides agree with TRBD1. Germline CDR1 reads MNHEY; CDR2 reads SMNVEV (reference sequence). V lost 6 bases, J lost 7 bases, and 14 bases stayed unmatched. There are 15 residues in the CDR3. As DNA, the CDR3 is TGTGCCAGCAGCTTTTATTACGGGACAGTTAGTGGCTACACCTTC. Amino acid sequence: CASSFYYGTVSGYTF.